The 26 T cell receptor beta chains below were found in one sample sequenced in a study of T cells in Graves' hyperthyroidism and ophthalmopathy. The TCR beta CDR3 regions underwent amplification using RNA transcripts as the source. An initial round of RT-PCR targeting the TCR CDR3 relied on the HTBI primer set. TCRdb reprocessed the multiplex PCR reads via MiXCR and lists one record per CDR3 protein. The table has a few hundred thousand distinct CDR3 sequences, about a fifth seen once; the top ten hold approximately 4%. The sequenced material came from blood. The receptor source for this set is a woman between 18 and 29 years old with Graves' hyperthyroidism.

CDR3 sequence (DNA): TGTGCCAGCAGTGATTTAGCGGGGGCTTCCGAGCAGTACTTC. Protein: CASSDLAGASEQYF. The V gene is TRBV6-1, the J gene TRBJ2-7; 9 bases are shared with TRBD2. Germline values: CDR1 MNHNS, CDR2 SASEGT. V trimming: 3 bases; J trimming: 6 bases; junction bases outside the gene matches: 6. This CDR3 has 14 amino acids.

This clonotype was seen many times. The chain has TRBV13 and TRBJ1-2; TRBD1 matches at 7 bases. V dropped 4 bases and J dropped 3; count of bases not matched to a gene: 8. Germline CDR1 is PRHDT and CDR2 is FYEKMQ (reference sequence). This CDR3 has 15 residues. DNA of the CDR3: TGTGCCAGCAGCTCGTACAGGGGAGGAGACTATGGCTACACCTTC. Its translation is CASSSYRGGDYGYTF.

This clonotype was counted ten times or more. This rearrangement joins TRBV29-1 to TRBJ2-2; D is possibly TRBD2 (6 bases). CDR1 is SQVTM and CDR2 is ANQGSEA in the germline V gene. There are 14 residues in the CDR3. Trimming shortened V by 3 bases and J by 1 base, and 9 bases separated the two germline ends. Here the CDR3 reads CSVEGGVNTGELFF. CDR3 sequence (DNA): TGCAGCGTTGAGGGCGGGGTGAACACCGGGGAGCTGTTTTTT.

This clonotype was seen at least ten times. J is TRBJ2-7 and V is TRBV5-1, with TRBD1 as a possible D gene (6 bases). V was trimmed by 3 bases and J by 3 bases, leaving 16 bases between them. The CDR3 consists of 15 residues. Germline V lookup: CDR1 SGHRS, CDR2 YFSETQ. Here the CDR3 DNA reads TGCGCCAGCAGCTCGGAGGACAGATCTTACTACGAGCAGTACTTC. Encoded protein: CASSSEDRSYYEQYF.

Many counts were recorded for this clonotype. This rearrangement joins TRBV6-1 to TRBJ1-1, with D perhaps matching TRBD1 (5 bases). The CDR3 sequence is 16 residues long. Germline V CDR1 and CDR2: MNHNS, SASEGT. Trimming took 6 bases from V and 2 from J, leaving 19 bases between them. As DNA, the CDR3 is TGTGCCAGCAGGGGGGATAACCGAGGGAGAAACACTGAAGCTTTCTTT. Amino acid sequence: CASRGDNRGRNTEAFF.

This sequence joins TRBV4-1 and TRBJ1-5; D ambiguous. Germline V gene lookup returns CDR1 MGHRA and CDR2 YSYEKL. V was cut by 3 bases and J by 6 bases, with 12 bases left in between. The CDR3 is 14 residues long. CDR3 coding DNA: TGCGCCAGCAGCCAGGGGATTTTACTTCAGCCCCAGCATTTT. Protein sequence: CASSQGILLQPQHF.

This clonotype was recorded at least ten times. The chain has TRBV6-5 and TRBJ2-7; D tentatively reads TRBD1 or TRBD2 (5 bases each). Germline V gene lookup returns CDR1 MNHEY and CDR2 SVGAGI. The CDR3 spans 14 residues. Deletions cut 9 bases from V and 2 bases from J, with 17 bases between. The CDR3 spells CASALGPATYEQYF. Here the CDR3 DNA reads TGTGCCAGTGCCCTGGGACCCGCAACCTACGAGCAGTACTTC.

Only a few counts were recorded for this clonotype. The chain carries TRBV6-5 and TRBJ2-7; D not certain. V shed 4 bases and J shed 7 bases, with 11 bases lying between them. Germline values: CDR1 MNHEY, CDR2 SVGAGI. The CDR3 has 12 residues. The DNA of the CDR3 is TGTGCCAGCAGTTCCCTCGGCGAGGAGCAGTACTTC. Translation gives CASSSLGEEQYF.

The CDR3 bases are TGTGCCAGCAGTTACTCAAAGGGGAACCACGAGCAGTACTTC. Translating gives CASSYSKGNHEQYF. J is TRBJ2-7 and V is TRBV6-5, with D perhaps matching TRBD1 (5 bases). The CDR3 is 14 residues long. Germline lookup yields CDR1 MNHEY and CDR2 SVGAGI. V was trimmed by 0 bases and J by 5 bases, leaving 11 bases between them.

This clonotype showed up many times. The chain joins TRBV27 to TRBJ2-7, with 7 bases aligning to TRBD1. The CDR3 contains 13 residues. The trim removed 6 bases at V and 4 bases at J, leaving 6 bases unmatched. The germline V gene encodes CDR1 MNHEY and CDR2 SMNVEV (reference sequence). This chain's CDR3 is CASSRQGKYEQYF. The CDR3 region has the DNA TGTGCCAGCAGCCGACAGGGAAAGTACGAGCAGTACTTC.

This clonotype showed up just a few times. A read error may explain this, as a much larger clone is one base away. CDR3 loop: CASHMTPDNQPRHF. CDR3 nucleotide sequence: TGTGCCAGCCATATGACTCCGGACAATCAGCCCCGGCATTTT. The chain employs TRBV6-1 and TRBJ1-5; tentatively, D is TRBD1 (5 bases). CDR1 is MNHNS and CDR2 is SASEGT in the germline V gene. The CDR3 is 14 amino acids.

This clonotype was counted at least ten times. The chain combines TRBV11-2 with TRBJ2-2; the match to TRBD2 covers 12 bases. The trim removed 5 bases at V and 3 bases at J, leaving 4 bases unmatched. The CDR3 is 16 amino acids. CDR1 is SGHAT, CDR2 FQNNGV, per germline. The CDR3: CASSPGTSGHTGELFF. The CDR3 DNA reads as TGTGCCAGCAGCCCAGGGACTAGCGGGCACACCGGGGAGCTGTTTTTT.

J is TRBJ2-7 and V is TRBV28; 7 bases are a match to TRBD2. Germline CDR1 is MDHEN and CDR2 is SYDVKM. This CDR3 comprises 15 residues. The ends lost 5 bases at V and 3 bases at J; junction bases unmatched: 10. CDR3 region: CASSKPTSASYEQYF. DNA for the CDR3: TGTGCCAGCAGTAAACCAACTAGCGCTAGCTACGAGCAGTACTTC.

Of note for this clonotype: At one end, the junction sequence differs from germline, possibly due to a read error. This chain joins TRBV4-1 and TRBJ1-3; 11 bases line up with TRBD1. The CDR3 covers 16 residues. Germline V gene data show CDR1 as MGHRA and CDR2 as YSYEKL. CDR3 residues: CAGSTMDRGRGNTIYF. CDR3 sequence (DNA): TGCGCCGGCAGCACGATGGACAGGGGGCGCGGAAACACCATATATTTT.

The CDR3 reads CASSVYVSGNTIYF. The CDR3 DNA follows: TGTGCCAGCAGTGTCTACGTCTCTGGAAACACCATATATTTT. The gene calls are TRBV2 and TRBJ1-3; D remains ambiguous. Germline V gene sequence: CDR1 SNHLY, CDR2 FYNNEI. The CDR3 is made up of 14 amino acids. V was clipped by 4 bases and J by 0 bases, with 7 bases between them.

This clonotype occurred many times. The V gene is TRBV20-1, the J gene TRBJ2-5; D call uncertain. Trimming took off 0 bases at V and 6 bases at J, with 11 bases between the two ends. The CDR3 totals 13 residues. CDR1 DFQATT and CDR2 SNEGSKA come from the germline V gene (reference sequence). The CDR3 coding sequence is TGCAGTGCTAGAGATCCAGAGAGTCAGACCCAGTACTTC. It encodes CSARDPESQTQYF.

This clonotype was observed at least ten times. V usage is TRBV10-3 and J usage is TRBJ1-5; D not certain. This CDR3 spans 14 amino acids. Germline V gives CDR1 ENHRY, CDR2 SYGVKD. V was cut by 6 bases and J by 3 bases, with 12 bases left in between. The CDR3 region is CAIRSSNDNQPQHF. DNA of the CDR3: TGTGCCATCAGGTCTTCAAACGACAATCAGCCCCAGCATTTT.

To note about this clonotype: A much more abundant neighbour one base away suggests this may be a read error. The J gene is TRBJ2-5, the V gene TRBV2, with D maybe TRBD2 (7 bases). Trimming took off 8 bases at V and 2 bases at J, with 27 bases between the two ends. The germline V gene has CDR1 SNHLY and CDR2 FYNNEI. The CDR3 covers 18 residues. The CDR3 loop is CASRGRLAVGRSQETQYF. The CDR3 region has the DNA TGTGCCAGCCGGGGGCGGCTAGCGGTGGGGCGGAGTCAAGAGACCCAGTACTTC.

The V gene is TRBV18, the J gene TRBJ1-3, with D uncertain. This CDR3 comprises 13 residues. CDR1 KGHSH and CDR2 LQKENI come from the germline V gene. Trimming took off 8 bases at V and 4 bases at J, with 12 bases between the two ends. CDR3 sequence reads: CASTSEAGNTIYF. The CDR3 DNA is TGTGCCAGCACCTCCGAGGCGGGAAACACCATATATTTT. Using reference TRBV18 and TRBJ1-3 for the parts outside the CDR3, the full variable domain is NAGVMQNPRHLVRRRGQEARLRCSPMKGHSHVYWYRQLPEEGLKFMVYLQKENIIDESGMPKERFSAEFPKEGPSILRIQQVVRGDSAAYFCASTSEAGNTIYFGEGSWLTVV.

Ten or more counts support this clonotype. V gene TRBV27 combines with J gene TRBJ1-6, with no clear D. Deletions cut 4 bases from V and 9 bases from J, with 13 bases between. The CDR3 length is 14 residues. CDR1 is MNHEY and CDR2 is SMNVEV in the germline V gene (reference sequence). The CDR3 sequence is CASSSELWRSPLHF. CDR3 nucleotide sequence: TGTGCCAGCAGTTCCGAATTATGGCGTTCACCCCTCCACTTT.

The count of this clonotype is one. A much larger clonotype is one base distant, so this may be a read error. The final CDR3 position lacks the conserved phenylalanine or tryptophan, pointing to a likely read error. The rearrangement links TRBV7-8 to TRBJ1-5; 8 bases match TRBD1. The V gene's germline CDR1 is SGHVS and CDR2 FQNEAQ. V gave up 6 bases and J gave up 4 bases; unmatched junction bases: 5. There are 14 residues in the CDR3. The CDR3 coding sequence is TGTGCCAGCAGTCTACAGGGGGTTAATCAGCCCCAGCATGTT. Its protein product is CASSLQGVNQPQHV.

Ten or more counts support this clonotype. The V gene is TRBV12-3 or TRBV12-4, the J gene TRBJ2-6; no clear D gene. The CDR3 extends over 14 amino acids. The V and J ends lost 7 bases and 0 bases respectively, with 7 bases between them. CDR3 protein: CASTDRSGANVLTF. Written as DNA, the CDR3 is TGTGCCAGCACAGACCGCTCTGGGGCCAACGTCCTGACTTTC.

This clonotype was found many times. The rearrangement links TRBV6-8 to TRBJ1-1; D not resolved. The germline V and J ends were trimmed by 8 bases and 0 bases, with 4 bases remaining between them. CDR1 is MNHGY, CDR2 SAAAGT, per germline. CDR3 length: 11 amino acids. CDR3: CASGMNTEAFF. DNA for the CDR3: TGTGCCAGCGGGATGAACACTGAAGCTTTCTTT.

Only one count was recorded for this clonotype. The chain joins TRBV6-1 to TRBJ1-5; D call uncertain. The CDR3 covers 12 residues. CDR1 MNHNS and CDR2 SASEGT come from the germline V gene. The V and J ends lost 5 bases and 6 bases respectively, with 8 bases between them. The CDR3 DNA is TGTGCCAGCAGTCCTAATAGTCAGCCCCAGCATTTT. Its translation: CASSPNSQPQHF.

This clonotype was recorded many times. The chain has TRBV7-9 and TRBJ2-2; 9 bases match TRBD1. J gave up 5 bases and V 5 bases, and 6 bases lay outside the gene matches. The CDR3 has 15 residues. In germline, CDR1 is SEHNR, CDR2 FQNEAQ (reference sequence). The CDR3 reads CASSPGQGRTGELFF. Written as DNA, the CDR3 is TGTGCCAGCAGCCCTGGACAGGGGAGGACCGGGGAGCTGTTTTTT.

This clonotype was seen ten or more times. The V and J genes are TRBV28 and TRBJ1-1, with D unresolved. V lost 5 bases, J lost 3 bases, and 10 bases lay in between. The CDR3 is 13 amino acids. Germline CDR1 reads MDHEN; CDR2 reads SYDVKM. Here the CDR3 reads CASSALTYTEAFF. CDR3 nucleotides: TGTGCCAGCAGTGCCCTCACATACACTGAAGCTTTCTTT. Full variable domain (remainder filled in from reference TRBV28 and TRBJ1-1): DVKVTQSSRYLVKRTGEKVFLECVQDMDHENMFWYRQDPGLGLRLIYFSYDVKMKEKGDIPEGYSVSREKKERFSLILESASTNQTSMYLCASSALTYTEAFFGQGTRLTVV.